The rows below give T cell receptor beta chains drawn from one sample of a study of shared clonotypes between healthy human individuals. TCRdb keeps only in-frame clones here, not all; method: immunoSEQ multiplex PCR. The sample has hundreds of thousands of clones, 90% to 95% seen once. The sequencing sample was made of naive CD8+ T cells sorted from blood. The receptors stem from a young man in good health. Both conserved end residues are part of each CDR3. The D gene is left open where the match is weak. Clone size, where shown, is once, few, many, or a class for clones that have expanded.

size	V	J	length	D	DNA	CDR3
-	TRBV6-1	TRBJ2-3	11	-	TGTGCCAGCAGCCTTGGAGATACGCAGTATTTT	CASSLGDTQYF
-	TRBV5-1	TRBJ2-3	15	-	TGCGCCAGCAGCTTCAGGGAATCTAGCACAGATACGCAGTATTTT	CASSFRESSTDTQYF
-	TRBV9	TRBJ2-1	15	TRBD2	TGTGCCAGCCTTGGCGACGGACTAGCGCCGGGTGAGCAGTTCTTC	CASLGDGLAPGEQFF
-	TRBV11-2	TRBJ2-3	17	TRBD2	TGTGCCAGCAGCTTAACCACTAGCGGGAGGGCGGCAGATACGCAGTATTTT	CASSLTTSGRAADTQYF
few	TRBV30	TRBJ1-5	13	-	TGTGCCTGGAGTGTCGATAGCAATCAGCCCCAGCATTTT	CAWSVDSNQPQHF
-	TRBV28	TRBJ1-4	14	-	TGTGCCAGCAGCCCAACCAGGGACCTAGAAAAACTGTTTTTT	CASSPTRDLEKLFF
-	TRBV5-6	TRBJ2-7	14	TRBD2	TGTGCCAGCAGCTGGACTAGCTTTGAACACGAGCAGTACTTC	CASSWTSFEHEQYF
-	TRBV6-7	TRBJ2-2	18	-	TGTGCCAGCAGTTTGTACCGGACGAAAAGTTTCTACACCGGGGAGCTGTTTTTT	CASSLYRTKSFYTGELFF
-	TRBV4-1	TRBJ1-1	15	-	TGCGCCAGCAGCCAAGTGGGGTTTATGAACACTGAAGCTTTCTTT	CASSQVGFMNTEAFF
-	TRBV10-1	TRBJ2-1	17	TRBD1	TGCGCCAGCAATGAGGGAGACAGGGGGCCGCCCTACAATGAGCAGTTCTTC	CASNEGDRGPPYNEQFF
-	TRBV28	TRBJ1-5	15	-	TGTGCCAGCAGTTTACCCAATGTCGGGAGTCAGCCCCAGCATTTT	CASSLPNVGSQPQHF
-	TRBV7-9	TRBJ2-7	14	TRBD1	TGTGCCAGCAGTTCAAGGACAGGCGCCTACGAGCAGTACTTC	CASSSRTGAYEQYF
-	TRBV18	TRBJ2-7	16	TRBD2	TGTGCCAGCTCACCGCGCGGACTAGCGGGAGATCTCGAGCAGTACTTC	CASSPRGLAGDLEQYF
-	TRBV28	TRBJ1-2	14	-	TGTGCCAGCAGTTTATCCGGAGGTAGCTATGGCTACACCTTC	CASSLSGGSYGYTF
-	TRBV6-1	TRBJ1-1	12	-	TGTGCCAGCAGTGAAAGTCGTCCTGAAGCTTTCTTT	CASSESRPEAFF
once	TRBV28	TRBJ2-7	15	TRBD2	TGTGCCAGCAGAGGCCCACTAGCGGGAACCTACGAGCAGTACTTC	CASRGPLAGTYEQYF
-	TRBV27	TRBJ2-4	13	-	TGTGCCAGCAGTCCCCGGCCGGGAAGAATTCAGTACTTC	CASSPRPGRIQYF
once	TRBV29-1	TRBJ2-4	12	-	TGCAGCGTTGAGGGTCCCAAAAACATTCAGTACTTC	CSVEGPKNIQYF
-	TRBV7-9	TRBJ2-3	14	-	TGTGCCAGCAGCTGGGCAGGGAACCAAGATACGCAGTATTTT	CASSWAGNQDTQYF
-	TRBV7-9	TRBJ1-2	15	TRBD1	TGTGCCAGCAGCTCCGTGGACAGGGCTAACTATGGCTACACCTTC	CASSSVDRANYGYTF
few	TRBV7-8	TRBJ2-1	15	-	TGTGCCAGCAGCCCGGGGCCTAGCTCCTACAATGAGCAGTTCTTC	CASSPGPSSYNEQFF
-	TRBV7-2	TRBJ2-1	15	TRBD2	TGTGCCAGCAGCCAAAAGGGGCGGGAGAGGCATGAGCAGTTCTTC	CASSQKGRERHEQFF
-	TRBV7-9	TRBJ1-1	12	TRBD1	TGTGCCAGCAGCCTAGGGGACAGGGACGCTTTCTTT	CASSLGDRDAFF
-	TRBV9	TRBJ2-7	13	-	TGTGCCAGCAGCGCGCCGGGCCTCGGGGAGCAGTACTTC	CASSAPGLGEQYF
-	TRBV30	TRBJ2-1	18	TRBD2	TGTGCCTGGAGTGTAGGCCCCCGGACTAGCGGGAGGGCCAATGAGCAGTTCTTC	CAWSVGPRTSGRANEQFF
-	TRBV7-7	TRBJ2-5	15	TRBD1	TGTGCCAGCAGCTTACGCACAGGGGGCGCGCAGACCCAGTACTTC	CASSLRTGGAQTQYF
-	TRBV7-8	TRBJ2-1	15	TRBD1	TGTGCCAGCAGCTTATCAGGGGGCGGCTACAATGAGCAGTTCTTC	CASSLSGGGYNEQFF
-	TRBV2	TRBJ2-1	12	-	TGTGCCAGCAGTGAGACTGACAATGAGCAGTTCTTC	CASSETDNEQFF
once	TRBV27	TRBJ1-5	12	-	TGTGCCAGCAGTTTCAGCGGTCAGCCCCAGCATTTT	CASSFSGQPQHF
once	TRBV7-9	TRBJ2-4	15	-	TGTGCCAGCAGCTTAATGCAGGGGTCCAAAAACATTCAGTACTTC	CASSLMQGSKNIQYF
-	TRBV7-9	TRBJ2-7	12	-	TGTGCCAGCAGCGTAGACCAATACGAGCAGTACTTC	CASSVDQYEQYF
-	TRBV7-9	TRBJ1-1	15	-	TGTGCCAGCAGCCCCACGGGCGGTGCGAACACTGAAGCTTTCTTT	CASSPTGGANTEAFF
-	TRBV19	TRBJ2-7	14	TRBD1	TGTGCCAGTAGTTCGTACAGGGGGCACTACGAGCAGTACTTC	CASSSYRGHYEQYF
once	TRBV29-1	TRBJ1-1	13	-	TGCAGCGCTGACCGGGGATTCAACACTGAAGCTTTCTTT	CSADRGFNTEAFF
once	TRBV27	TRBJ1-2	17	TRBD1	TGTGCCAGCAGTCCCACCTACAGGACAGGATTGGGCTATGGCTACACCTTC	CASSPTYRTGLGYGYTF
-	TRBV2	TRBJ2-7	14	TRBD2	TGTGCCAGCAGTGAACGTAGCGGGAGCTACGAGCAGTACTTC	CASSERSGSYEQYF
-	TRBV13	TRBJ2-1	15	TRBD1	TGTGCCAGCAGCCGTGACAGGGAAGGCAGGAATGAGCAGTTCTTC	CASSRDREGRNEQFF